One sample yielded the 25 T cell receptor beta chains listed below, sequenced in a study of CD8+CD57+ T cells in acquired aplastic anemia. Profiling that covered TCR beta VDJ and CDR3 relied on genomic DNA as its template. TCRdb re-derived calls from the reads in MiXCR, one entry per CDR3 protein. The sample lists over 150,000 distinct CDR3 sequences; about 50% were seen once. Patients chosen for sequencing had shown CD8+CD57+ cell expansion by flow cytometry. Sequenced input: sorted CD4+, CD8+, or CD8+CD57+ T cells (not recorded which) from PBMCs. The receptors were gathered from a human donor with aplastic anemia.

The rearrangement uses TRBV2 and TRBJ2-3; D is unresolved. Per germline, CDR1 SNHLY and CDR2 FYNNEI. The CDR3 sequence is 12 residues long. V was clipped by 8 bases and J by 5 bases, with 11 bases between them. The CDR3 reads CASGPTGDTQYF. The CDR3 region has the DNA TGTGCCAGCGGCCCCACGGGAGATACGCAGTATTTT.

The J gene is TRBJ1-6, the V gene TRBV6-1, with D unclear. CDR1 and CDR2 (germline): MNHNS, SASEGT. CDR3 length: 15 residues. Trimming removed 4 bases from V and 7 bases from J, with 14 bases in between. CDR3 bases: TGTGCCAGCAGTGCCCGGGAGGCCCGGAATTCACCCCTCCACTTT. It is translated as CASSAREARNSPLHF.

A note on this clonotype: A clone one base away is much larger, so this may be a read error. The chain combines TRBV12-3 or TRBV12-4 with TRBJ2-2; TRBD2 might be the D (6 bases). The V and J ends lost 3 bases and 2 bases respectively, with 16 bases between them. CDR3 length equals 17 residues. The CDR3 bases are TGTGCCAGCAGTTTCACCCTTGGGGAGGAAAACACCGGGGAGCTGTTTTTT. It is translated as CASSFTLGEENTGELFF.

The chain uses TRBV5-8 and TRBJ2-4; perhaps TRBD1 as D (5 bases). The germline gives CDR1 SGHTS, CDR2 YDEGEE. V was cut by 8 bases and J by 11 bases, with 14 bases left in between. The CDR3 sequence is 11 residues long. CDR3 sequence: CARVKGNVQYF. CDR3 in DNA: TGTGCCAGGGTGAAGGGGAACGTTCAGTACTTC.

The chain joins TRBV7-9 to TRBJ1-4, with D maybe TRBD1 (5 bases). Germline loops: CDR1 SEHNR, CDR2 FQNEAQ (reference sequence). This CDR3 contains 13 residues. V gave up 4 bases and J gave up 7 bases, with 10 bases separating them. CDR3 in DNA: TGTGCCAGCAGCTATCGGGACTCTGAAAAACTGTTTTTT. This translates into CASSYRDSEKLFF.

This clonotype has a handful of counts. The chain couples TRBV25-1 to TRBJ1-5; D is uncertain. V was shortened by 3 bases and J by 7 bases, with 16 bases between the two germline ends. CDR1 is MGHDK, CDR2 SYGVNS, per germline. This CDR3 contains 15 residues. CDR3 bases: TGTGCCAGCAGTGAGGGAAGAGGATTCAGGCAGCCCCAGCATTTT. Protein sequence: CASSEGRGFRQPQHF.

At least ten counts were recorded for this clonotype. The gene calls are TRBV5-1 and TRBJ2-6; D uncertain. This CDR3 has 14 residues. V was clipped by 5 bases and J by 4 bases, with 10 bases between them. CDR1 and CDR2 from the germline V gene are SGHRS and YFSETQ. Here the CDR3 reads CASSREVGANVLTF. The CDR3 DNA sequence: TGCGCCAGCAGTCGTGAGGTAGGGGCCAACGTCCTGACTTTC.

This rearrangement joins TRBV25-1 to TRBJ2-2, with no clear D. The V gene lost 1 base and the J gene lost 2 bases, with 8 bases spanning the gap. This CDR3 is 15 amino acids long. Germline V lookup: CDR1 MGHDK, CDR2 SYGVNS. The CDR3 DNA is TGTGCCAGCAGTGAATTTAACACCAACACCGGGGAGCTGTTTTTT. Protein sequence: CASSEFNTNTGELFF. Combining the CDR3 with reference TRBV25-1 and TRBJ2-2 gives the whole variable domain EADIYQTPRYLVIGTGKKITLECSQTMGHDKMYWYQQDPGMELHLIHYSYGVNSTEKGDLSSESTVSRIRTEHFPLTLESARPSHTSQYLCASSEFNTNTGELFFGEGSRLTVL.

This clonotype was seen many times. The CDR3 coding sequence is TGTGCCATCAGTGAGCGGGTAGGGGGCCAATCTAACTATGGCTACACCTTC. Amino acids: CAISERVGGQSNYGYTF. V usage is TRBV10-3 and J usage is TRBJ1-2, with 7 bases fitting TRBD1. CDR1 and CDR2 (germline): ENHRY, SYGVKD. With 2 bases clipped from V and 0 bases from J, the junction kept 9 bases outside the gene matches. This CDR3 region has 17 residues.

V and J are TRBV20-1 and TRBJ2-7; the match to TRBD1 covers 9 bases. Per the germline V gene, CDR1 is DFQATT and CDR2 is SNEGSKA (reference sequence). Trimming took 5 bases from V and 6 from J; bases not matched to a gene: 2. The CDR3 runs 11 residues. Here the CDR3 DNA reads TGCAGTGCTTGGGGACAGGGCGAGCAGTACTTC. This translates into CSAWGQGEQYF.

J is TRBJ1-2 and V is TRBV20-1; D possibly corresponds to TRBD1 (5 bases). The CDR3 extends over 14 amino acids. The germline V gene has CDR1 DFQATT and CDR2 SNEGSKA (reference sequence). V dropped 4 bases and J dropped 2 bases, with 14 bases sitting between them. The CDR3 DNA sequence: TGCAGTGCTACCCCCATACAGGCCAACTATGGCTACACCTTC. This gives the protein CSATPIQANYGYTF.

The chain couples TRBV5-4 to TRBJ2-7; D unclear. The J call is uncertain, as TRBJ2-1 better fits the DNA end. The CDR3 has 11 amino acids. Per germline, CDR1 SGHNT and CDR2 YYREEE (reference sequence). CDR3 nucleotides: TGTGCCAGCAGCATTAGTAGTGAGCAGTTCTTC. Encoded protein: CASSISSEQFF.

Turning to this clonotype: This could be a read error, since a much larger clone is one nucleotide away. V is TRBV4-2 and J is TRBJ2-3; D unresolved. The CDR3 sequence is 16 residues long. V was trimmed by 0 bases and J by 3 bases, leaving 13 bases between them. Germline CDR1 LGHNA, CDR2 YNFKEQ. The CDR3 DNA is TGTGCCAGCAGCCAAGATACGAGCAGTCGGACAGATACGCAGTATTTT. This translates into CASSQDTSSRTDTQYF.

This clonotype was seen ten or more times. This chain links TRBV7-2 with TRBJ1-1; D is ambiguous. Germline V CDR1 and CDR2: SGHTA, FQGNSA. The CDR3 is 14 residues long. Trimming removed 7 bases at V and 0 bases at J, with 12 bases between. CDR3 residues: CASNVWGMNTEAFF. CDR3 coding DNA: TGTGCCAGCAATGTGTGGGGTATGAACACTGAAGCTTTCTTT.

Many counts were recorded for this clonotype. The rearrangement links TRBV6-1 to TRBJ2-7, with TRBD1 matching 7 bases. Germline V CDR1 and CDR2: MNHNS, SASEGT. With V trimmed by 5 bases and J by 0 bases, 7 bases remained unmatched. The CDR3 is made up of 15 amino acids. This CDR3 is CASSWPGQPSYEQYF. The CDR3 DNA reads TGTGCCAGCAGTTGGCCGGGACAGCCCTCCTACGAGCAGTACTTC.

The chain has TRBV6-6 and TRBJ1-1; D may be TRBD1 (5 bases). Trimming cost V 6 bases and J 6 bases, with 11 bases left between them. The CDR3 totals 12 residues. The germline CDR1 and CDR2 sequences are MNHNY and SVGAGI (reference sequence). The CDR3 is CASRQKGPEAFF. The CDR3 DNA reads TGTGCCAGCAGGCAGAAGGGGCCTGAAGCTTTCTTT.

V and J are TRBV29-1 and TRBJ1-1; tentative D call: TRBD1 (5 bases). The CDR3 has 12 amino acids. The V end lost 6 bases, the J end lost 0 bases, and 8 bases lay between the germline ends. Germline CDR1 SQVTM, CDR2 ANQGSEA. The CDR3 is CSVLTVNTEAFF. CDR3 in DNA: TGCAGCGTGCTGACAGTGAACACTGAAGCTTTCTTT.

This chain links TRBV7-9 with TRBJ1-2; a weak D match, TRBD1 (6 bases). Trimming removed 1 base at V and 7 bases at J, with 13 bases between. The CDR3 runs to 14 residues. Germline-derived CDR1 and CDR2 are SEHNR and FQNEAQ (reference sequence). The CDR3 loop reads CASSLEGLQGGYTF. The DNA of the CDR3 is TGTGCCAGCAGCTTAGAGGGGTTACAGGGTGGCTACACCTTC.

This chain uses TRBV10-3 with TRBJ1-2; the D is unclear. The V end lost 6 bases, the J end lost 2 bases, and 13 bases lay between the germline ends. CDR1 is ENHRY, CDR2 SYGVKD, per germline. This CDR3 has 14 residues. CDR3 sequence (DNA): TGTGCCATCAGGTTGGGCCCAGAAAACTATGGCTACACCTTC. Amino acid sequence: CAIRLGPENYGYTF.

This clonotype was counted at least ten times. The chain has TRBV29-1 and TRBJ2-7; 9 bases fit TRBD1. Trimming cost V 6 bases and J 2 bases; bases outside gene matches: 8. Per germline, CDR1 SQVTM and CDR2 ANQGSEA. This CDR3 comprises 14 residues. This CDR3 reads CSVDPGQGAYEQYF. The CDR3 DNA reads TGCAGCGTCGACCCGGGACAGGGTGCCTACGAGCAGTACTTC.

The chain links TRBV29-1 to TRBJ2-1; D tentatively reads TRBD1 or TRBD2 (6 bases each). The CDR3 loop spans 16 amino acids. The germline gives CDR1 SQVTM, CDR2 ANQGSEA. V shed 5 bases and J shed 9 bases, with 26 bases lying between them. CDR3 region: CSVHGGDLGWGAEQFF. In DNA form, the CDR3 reads TGCAGCGTTCACGGCGGGGATCTGGGTTGGGGGGCTGAGCAGTTCTTC.

This clonotype has ten or more counts. The chain combines TRBV5-5 with TRBJ2-5; weak D call: TRBD2 (5 bases). The CDR3 extends over 11 amino acids. Between the trimmed V and J ends, which lost 3 bases and 5 bases, there was a span of 5 bases. Germline assignment: CDR1 SGHKS and CDR2 YYEKEE (reference sequence). This chain's CDR3 is CASSSGETQYF. The CDR3 DNA reads as TGTGCCAGCAGCTCGGGGGAGACCCAGTACTTC.

There are a few counts of this clonotype. J is TRBJ1-5 and V is TRBV10-3; possible D gene TRBD1, 5 bases. Germline CDR1 reads ENHRY; CDR2 reads SYGVKD. V lost 0 bases to trimming and J lost 8 bases, with 11 bases between them. This CDR3 is built from 14 residues. CDR3 nucleotides: TGTGCCATCAGTGAGTCGAGGGGACGCGAGCCCCAGCATTTT. Protein product: CAISESRGREPQHF.

The chain joins TRBV20-1 to TRBJ2-1, with D tentatively TRBD2 (6 bases). Trimming left V 0 bases short and J 4 bases short, with 13 bases between. The CDR3 runs to 15 residues. CDR1 is DFQATT and CDR2 is SNEGSKA in the germline V gene (reference sequence). The CDR3 protein is CSARDRGLGYNEQFF. The CDR3 bases are TGCAGTGCTAGAGATCGGGGGTTAGGATACAATGAGCAGTTCTTC.

This clonotype has ten or more counts. For the CDR3, the DNA is TGTGCCAGCACGGTGCGCACAGATACGCAGTATTTT. This translates into CASTVRTDTQYF. This chain links TRBV12-3 or TRBV12-4 with TRBJ2-3; no definite D call. V was cut by 7 bases and J by 1 base, with 6 bases left in between. This CDR3 spans 12 amino acids.